The clone carrying this T cell receptor (beta chain) was recorded only once. Its antigen is unidentified. Germline V gene data show CDR1 as MNHEY and CDR2 as SMNVEV (reference sequence). The CDR3 length is 12 residues. The V end lost 4 bases, the J end lost 3 bases, and 4 bases lay between the germline ends. PBMCs were not maintained or expanded in culture before analysis. Most PBMC samples had around 0.5 ug input DNA in six replicates. Only in-frame clones appear in the TCRdb table, and some are missing; sequencing was by immunoSEQ multiplex PCR. The repertoire has more than 50,000 clones, under 85% of them found once; the top ten carry roughly 2.6%. The sample belongs to a study of neoadjuvant anti-PD-1 for oral cavity cancer. Whole-study findings and limits: PBMC Gini-index clonality exceeded responders' in non-responders post-nivolumab.

The sequencing here drew on PBMCs, taken before nivolumab (anti-PD-1) treatment. The rearrangement links TRBV27 to TRBJ1-5, with no clear D. This receptor was obtained from a person between 40 and 85 years old with oral cavity squamous cell carcinoma. CDR3 nucleotides: TGTGCCAGCAGTTCTTTCAATCAGCCCCAGCATTTT. Translated: CASSSFNQPQHF.